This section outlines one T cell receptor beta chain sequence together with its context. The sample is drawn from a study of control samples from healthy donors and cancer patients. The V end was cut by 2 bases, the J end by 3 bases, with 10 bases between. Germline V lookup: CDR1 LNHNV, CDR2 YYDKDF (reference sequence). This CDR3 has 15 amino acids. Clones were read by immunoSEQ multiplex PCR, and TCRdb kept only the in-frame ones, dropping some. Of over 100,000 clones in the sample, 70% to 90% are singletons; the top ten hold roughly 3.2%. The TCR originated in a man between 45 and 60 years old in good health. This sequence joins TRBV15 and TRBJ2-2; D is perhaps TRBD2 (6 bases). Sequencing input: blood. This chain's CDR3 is CATSRFSGYTGELFF. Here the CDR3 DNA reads TGTGCCACCAGCAGATTTAGCGGTTACACCGGGGAGCTGTTTTTT.